This TCR beta chain emerged from a study of blood T cell repertoires in COVID-19. Study information: T cells, B-cell-depleted T cells, or PBMCs provided the cDNA or gDNA that served as material.

V shed 4 bases and J shed 2 bases, with 22 bases lying between them. In germline, CDR1 is SGHRS, CDR2 YFSETQ. This CDR3 has 18 residues. The method was immunoSEQ multiplex PCR; TCRdb's version includes in-frame clones alone and lacks a portion of them. The table has fewer than 35,000 clones, 85% seen once; the top ten hold around 7%. The source is a man in his 60s with active COVID-19. The chain is built from TRBV5-1 and TRBJ2-1; D may be TRBD2 (6 bases). What was sequenced was peripheral blood. This CDR3 reads CASSPRFTSRSTYNEQFF. In nucleotides, the CDR3 is TGCGCCAGCAGCCCACGGTTTACTAGCCGATCTACCTACAATGAGCAGTTCTTC. Drawing the rest from reference TRBV5-1 and TRBJ2-1, the complete variable domain is KAGVTQTPRYLIKTRGQQVTLSCSPISGHRSVSWYQQTPGQGLQFLFEYFSETQRNKGNFPGRFSGRQFSNSRSEMNVSTLELGDSALYLCASSPRFTSRSTYNEQFFGPGTRLTVL.